The 10 T cell receptor beta chains below come from one sample, sequenced in a study of cytomegalovirus exposure and HLA in healthy donors. PCR primers comprised 60 Vbeta and 13 Jbeta primers. Sequencing used immunoSEQ multiplex PCR; TCRdb keeps in-frame clones, though not all of them. Of over 110,000 clones detected, 75% to 80% appear once; the ten largest clones hold 5% to 8%. The material sequenced was PBMCs. The receptors originated from a woman in her thirties or forties in good health and CMV-seropositive.

This sequence joins TRBV20-1 and TRBJ1-4; no definite D call. Between the trimmed V and J ends, which lost 2 bases and 4 bases, there was a span of 2 bases. The CDR3 runs to 11 residues. Per germline, CDR1 DFQATT and CDR2 SNEGSKA (reference sequence). CDR3 coding DNA: TGCAGTGCTAGACTTAATGAAAAACTGTTTTTT. Amino acid sequence: CSARLNEKLFF.

This CDR3 is CSVEVAGGQGDETQYF. Written as DNA, the CDR3 is TGCAGCGTTGAAGTGGCCGGGGGACAGGGTGATGAGACCCAGTACTTC. V is TRBV29-1 and J is TRBJ2-5, with 9 positions matching TRBD1. Germline V CDR1 and CDR2: SQVTM, ANQGSEA. J lost 5 bases, V lost 1 base, and 11 bases had no gene match. The CDR3 sequence is 16 residues long.

This sequence joins TRBV19 and TRBJ2-1, with 8 bases aligning to TRBD2. This CDR3 has 16 amino acids. Trimming at V came to 3 bases and at J to 6 bases, leaving 10 bases not matched to a gene. Per the germline V gene, CDR1 is LNHDA and CDR2 is SQIVND (reference sequence). In DNA form, the CDR3 reads TGTGCCAGTAGTATCCCCCAGGGAGGACTAGCCAATGAGCAGTTCTTC. It specifies CASSIPQGGLANEQFF.

This chain connects TRBV10-3 to TRBJ2-2; the D gene is possibly TRBD2 (7 bases). The CDR3 extends over 24 amino acids. Between the trimmed V and J ends, which lost 8 bases and 3 bases, there was a span of 43 bases. Germline-derived CDR1 and CDR2 are ENHRY and SYGVKD. CDR3 region: CAIRMGGGFGIGGNRPEHTGELFF. CDR3 sequence (DNA): TGTGCCATCCGTATGGGGGGGGGATTCGGTATAGGGGGAAACCGACCGGAACACACCGGGGAGCTGTTTTTT.

This chain connects TRBV6-5 to TRBJ1-3; D gene ambiguous. Germline V gene lookup returns CDR1 MNHEY and CDR2 SVGAGI. V was clipped by 6 bases and J by 3 bases, with 12 bases between them. The CDR3 runs 14 residues. The CDR3 is CASRSRGSGNTIYF. In DNA, the CDR3 is TGTGCCAGCAGGAGTCGAGGGAGTGGAAACACCATATATTTT.

V usage is TRBV7-2 and J usage is TRBJ1-1, with no clear D. Germline V CDR1 and CDR2: SGHTA, FQGNSA. Trimming removed 5 bases from V and 6 bases from J, with 19 bases in between. This CDR3 region has 15 residues. Here the CDR3 DNA reads TGTGCCAGCAGCACCGGAGGGTGGAAAGAGGCTGAAGCTTTCTTT. Translation gives CASSTGGWKEAEAFF. Full variable domain (remainder filled in from reference TRBV7-2 and TRBJ1-1): GAGVSQSPSNKVTEKGKDVELRCDPISGHTALYWYRQSLGQGLEFLIYFQGNSAPDKSGLPSDRFSAERTGGSVSTLTIQRTQQEDSAVYLCASSTGGWKEAEAFFGQGTRLTVV.

A remark on this clone: One junction end disagrees with the germline gene, perhaps due to a read error. The chain links TRBV7-6 to TRBJ1-1; TRBD1 matches 8 bases. The CDR3 contains 14 residues. Germline CDR1 and CDR2: SGHVS and FNYEAQ. The CDR3 loop reads CASRLGQGNTEAFF. CDR3 DNA: TGTGCCAGCAGGTTAGGACAGGGGAACACTGAAGCTTTCTTT.

The V call is TRBV11-3, the J call TRBJ2-7; a weak D match, TRBD2 (5 bases). Trimming shortened V by 5 bases and J by 2 bases, and 16 bases separated the two germline ends. Germline lookup yields CDR1 SGHNT and CDR2 YENEEA. The CDR3 length is 15 residues. CDR3 DNA sequence: TGTGCCAGCAGCCCCGGAGGCAGGTTCACCTACGAGCAGTACTTC. This sequence encodes CASSPGGRFTYEQYF. Filled out from reference TRBV11-3 and TRBJ2-7, the complete variable domain reads EAGVVQSPRYKIIEKKQPVAFWCNPISGHNTLYWYLQNLGQGPELLIRYENEEAVDDSQLPKDRFSAERLKGVDSTLKIQPAELGDSAVYLCASSPGGRFTYEQYFGPGTRLTVT.

This clone was detected once. The rearrangement joins TRBV9 to TRBJ2-7, with 8 positions matching TRBD1. Germline V gene sequence: CDR1 SGDLS, CDR2 YYNGEE. The CDR3 runs 14 residues. Trimming at V came to 0 bases and at J to 3 bases, leaving 2 bases not matched to a gene. CDR3 protein: CASSVATGGYEQYF. CDR3 DNA sequence: TGTGCCAGCAGCGTAGCTACAGGGGGCTACGAGCAGTACTTC. Drawing the rest from reference TRBV9 and TRBJ2-7, the complete variable domain is DSGVTQTPKHLITATGQRVTLRCSPRSGDLSVYWYQQSLDQGLQFLIQYYNGEERAKGNILERFSAQQFPDLHSELNLSSLELGDSALYFCASSVATGGYEQYFGPGTRLTVT.

CDR3 protein: CASSQGSNEKLFF. The CDR3, as DNA: TGTGCCAGCAGCCAGGGGTCAAATGAAAAACTGTTTTTT. The rearrangement uses TRBV7-9 and TRBJ1-4; perhaps TRBD1 as D (6 bases). The CDR3 covers 13 residues. Germline V gene data show CDR1 as SEHNR and CDR2 as FQNEAQ (reference sequence). The V end lost 5 bases, the J end lost 5 bases, and 9 bases lay between the germline ends. The whole variable domain, remainder taken from reference TRBV7-9 and TRBJ1-4, is DTGVSQNPRHKITKRGQNVTFRCDPISEHNRLYWYRQTLGQGPEFLTYFQNEAQLEKSRLLSDRFSAERPKGSFSTLEIQRTEQGDSAMYLCASSQGSNEKLFFGSGTQLSVL.